The T cell receptor (beta chain) described here comes from a study of Graves' ophthalmopathy and Graves' hyperthyroidism. Study-level background: Peripheral blood samples were taken at initial diagnosis, before any treatment. Study-wide points: Blood also contained most of the expanded thyroid clonotypes above 0.001 frequency.

The V gene lost 4 bases and the J gene lost 3 bases, with 10 bases spanning the gap. This CDR3 has 13 amino acids. As regards this clonotype: No antigen is known for it.

The sequenced template was RNA, covering the TCR beta CDR3 region. First-round RT-PCR relied on HTBI primers, and a second-round multiplex PCR came next. Each CDR3 protein gets one entry after TCRdb re-called the multiplex PCR reads with MiXCR. The data hold more than 300,000 distinct CDR3 sequences, with roughly 17% observed a single time. The sample taken for sequencing was peripheral blood. The source is an adult woman with stable Graves' hyperthyroidism. The V and J genes are TRBV12-3 or TRBV12-4 and TRBJ2-7; D is uncertain. The CDR3 loop reads CASSWGYSYEQYF. The CDR3 nucleotides read TGTGCCAGCAGTTGGGGATACAGCTACGAGCAGTACTTC.